This T cell receptor (beta chain) was retrieved from a study of blood T cell repertoires in COVID-19. Overall study context: COVID-19 samples, acute and convalescent, were from the United States, Italy and Spain.

In germline, CDR1 is SNHLY, CDR2 FYNNEI. Unmatched junction bases numbered 14, after V lost 0 bases and J lost 11 bases. This CDR3 spans 16 amino acids. Original methodology: Nucleated cell counts were estimated from reference gene primer amplification. TCRdb's copy holds only in-frame clones and misses some; the assay was immunoSEQ multiplex PCR. V and J calls and clone size are as listed in that table; D and trimming were resolved from the DNA. The sample has 45,000 to 65,000 clones; roughly 89% are singletons. The rearrangement uses TRBV2 and TRBJ2-5; 8 bases are a match to TRBD2. This sequence was found in an older man with active or convalescent COVID-19. Sequencing input: peripheral blood. The CDR3 loop is CASSEAPSGRSRTQYF. The CDR3 DNA reads TGTGCCAGCAGTGAAGCTCCCAGCGGGAGATCTCGGACTCAGTACTTC.